This TCR beta chain came from a study of cytomegalovirus exposure and HLA in healthy donors. Study information: Within an early data release were around 87 million unique TCRs drawn from HLA-typed donors. Study-wide results and caveats: The authors enumerated over 150 TCR beta chains as linked to cytomegalovirus.

The donors gave bone marrow, and they were healthy. Donors had nominal health at sampling but likely had unrecorded immune exposures. Per the germline V gene, CDR1 is MNHEY and CDR2 is SMNVEV (reference sequence). There are 19 residues in the CDR3. Trimming cost V 0 bases and J 0 bases; bases outside gene matches: 12. Use of 60 Vbeta and 13 Jbeta primers characterized the PCR. Generated by immunoSEQ multiplex PCR, the TCRdb table keeps only in-frame clones and is missing some. The data show 200,000 or so clones, with more than 85% seen just once and more than 0.2% held by the top ten. A remark on this clone: Its antigen is not identified.

This sequence originates from a girl less than two years old in good health and CMV-seronegative. Specimen: PBMCs. The rearrangement uses TRBV27 and TRBJ2-7, with TRBD2 identical over 9 bases. The CDR3 DNA follows: TGTGCCAGCAGTTTATCGTTCCCCCTTGGAGCGGGGGGCTCCTACGAGCAGTACTTC. The encoded protein is CASSLSFPLGAGGSYEQYF.